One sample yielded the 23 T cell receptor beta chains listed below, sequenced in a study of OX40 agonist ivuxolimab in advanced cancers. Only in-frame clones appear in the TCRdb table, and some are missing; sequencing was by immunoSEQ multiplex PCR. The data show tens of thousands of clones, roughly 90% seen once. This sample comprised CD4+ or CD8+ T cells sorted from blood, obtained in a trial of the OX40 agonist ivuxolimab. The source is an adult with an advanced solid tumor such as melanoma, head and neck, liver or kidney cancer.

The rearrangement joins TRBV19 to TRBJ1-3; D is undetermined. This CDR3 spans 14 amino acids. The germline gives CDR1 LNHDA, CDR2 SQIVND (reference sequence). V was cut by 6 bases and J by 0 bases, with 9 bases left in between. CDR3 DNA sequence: TGTGCCAGTAGACAACAGAGCTCTGGAAACACCATATATTTT. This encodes CASRQQSSGNTIYF. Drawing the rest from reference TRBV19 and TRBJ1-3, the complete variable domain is DGGITQSPKYLFRKEGQNVTLSCEQNLNHDAMYWYRQDPGQGLRLIYYSQIVNDFQKGDIAEGYSVSREKKESFPLTVTSAQKNPTAFYLCASRQQSSGNTIYFGEGSWLTVV.

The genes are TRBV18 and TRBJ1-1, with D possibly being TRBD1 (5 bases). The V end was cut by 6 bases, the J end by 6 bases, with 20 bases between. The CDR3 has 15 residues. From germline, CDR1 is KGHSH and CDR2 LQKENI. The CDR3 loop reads CASSPSGGVGAEAFF. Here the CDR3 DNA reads TGTGCCAGCTCTCCCAGCGGGGGGGTTGGGGCTGAAGCTTTCTTT.

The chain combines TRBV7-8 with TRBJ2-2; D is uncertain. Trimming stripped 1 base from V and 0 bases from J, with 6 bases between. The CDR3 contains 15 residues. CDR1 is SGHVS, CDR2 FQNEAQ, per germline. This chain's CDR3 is CASSLDSANTGELFF. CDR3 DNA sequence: TGTGCCAGCAGCTTAGACAGCGCGAACACCGGGGAGCTGTTTTTT.

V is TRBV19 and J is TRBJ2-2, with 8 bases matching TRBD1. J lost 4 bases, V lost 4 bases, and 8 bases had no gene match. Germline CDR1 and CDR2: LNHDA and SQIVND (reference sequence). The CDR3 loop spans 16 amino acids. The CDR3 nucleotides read TGTGCCAGTAGTACGCCGGGACAGGCCTCCACCGGGGAGCTGTTTTTT. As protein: CASSTPGQASTGELFF.

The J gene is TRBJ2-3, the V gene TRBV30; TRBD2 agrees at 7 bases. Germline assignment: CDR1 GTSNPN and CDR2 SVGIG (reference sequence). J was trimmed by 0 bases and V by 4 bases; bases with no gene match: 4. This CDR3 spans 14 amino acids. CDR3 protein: CAWKAGFSTDTQYF. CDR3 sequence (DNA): TGTGCCTGGAAAGCGGGGTTTAGCACAGATACGCAGTATTTT.

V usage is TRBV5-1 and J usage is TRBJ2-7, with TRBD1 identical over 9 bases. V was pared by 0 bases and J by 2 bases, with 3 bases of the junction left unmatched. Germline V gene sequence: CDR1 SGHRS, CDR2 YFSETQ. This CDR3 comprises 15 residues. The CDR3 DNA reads TGCGCCAGCAGCTTGGGAGGGACAGGGACCTACGAGCAGTACTTC. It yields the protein CASSLGGTGTYEQYF.

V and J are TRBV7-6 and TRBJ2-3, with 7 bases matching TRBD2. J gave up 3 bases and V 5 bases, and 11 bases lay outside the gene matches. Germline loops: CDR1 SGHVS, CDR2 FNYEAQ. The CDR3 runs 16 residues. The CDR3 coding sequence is TGTGCCAGCAGCCCCTCAGGCGGGAGCATTACAGATACGCAGTATTTT. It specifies CASSPSGGSITDTQYF.

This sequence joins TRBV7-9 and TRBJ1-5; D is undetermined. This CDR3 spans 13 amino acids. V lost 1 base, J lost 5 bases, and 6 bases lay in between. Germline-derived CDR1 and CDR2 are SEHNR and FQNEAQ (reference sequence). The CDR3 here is CASSLGQYQPQHF. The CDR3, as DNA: TGTGCCAGCAGCTTAGGGCAGTATCAGCCCCAGCATTTT.

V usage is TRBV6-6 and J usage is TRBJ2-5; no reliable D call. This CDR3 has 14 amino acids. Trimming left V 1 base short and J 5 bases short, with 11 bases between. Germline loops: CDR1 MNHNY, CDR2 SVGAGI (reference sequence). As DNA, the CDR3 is TGTGCCAGCAGTTACTTCAGGCAGGCCGAGACCCAGTACTTC. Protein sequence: CASSYFRQAETQYF.

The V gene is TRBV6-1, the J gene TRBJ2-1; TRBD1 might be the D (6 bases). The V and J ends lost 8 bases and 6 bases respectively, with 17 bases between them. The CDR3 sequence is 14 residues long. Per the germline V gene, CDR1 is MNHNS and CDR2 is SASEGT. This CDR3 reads CASCGQGPSNEQFF. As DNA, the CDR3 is TGTGCCAGCTGCGGCCAGGGGCCCTCCAATGAGCAGTTCTTC.

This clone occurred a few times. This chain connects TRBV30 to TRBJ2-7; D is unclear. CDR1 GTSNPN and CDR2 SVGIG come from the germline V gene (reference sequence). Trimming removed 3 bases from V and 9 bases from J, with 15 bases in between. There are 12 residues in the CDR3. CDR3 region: CAWRAAGLRQYF. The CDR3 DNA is TGTGCCTGGAGGGCAGCCGGGCTTCGGCAGTACTTC. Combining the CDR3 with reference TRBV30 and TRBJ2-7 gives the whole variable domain SQTIHQWPATLVQPVGSPLSLECTVEGTSNPNLYWYRQAAGRGLQLLFYSVGIGQISSEVPQNLSASRPQDRQFILSSKKLLLSDSGFYLCAWRAAGLRQYFGPGTRLTVT.

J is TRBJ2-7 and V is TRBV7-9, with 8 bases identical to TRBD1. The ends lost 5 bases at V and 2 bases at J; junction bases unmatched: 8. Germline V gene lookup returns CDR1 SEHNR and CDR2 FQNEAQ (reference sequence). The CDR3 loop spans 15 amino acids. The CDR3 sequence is CASSPQGQGPYEQYF. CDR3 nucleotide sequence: TGTGCCAGCAGCCCCCAAGGACAGGGACCCTACGAGCAGTACTTC.

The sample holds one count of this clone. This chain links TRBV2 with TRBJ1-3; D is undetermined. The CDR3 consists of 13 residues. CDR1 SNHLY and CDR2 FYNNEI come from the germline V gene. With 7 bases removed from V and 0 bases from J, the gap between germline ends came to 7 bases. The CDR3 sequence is CASILSSGNTIYF. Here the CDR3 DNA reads TGTGCCAGCATACTGAGCTCTGGAAACACCATATATTTT.

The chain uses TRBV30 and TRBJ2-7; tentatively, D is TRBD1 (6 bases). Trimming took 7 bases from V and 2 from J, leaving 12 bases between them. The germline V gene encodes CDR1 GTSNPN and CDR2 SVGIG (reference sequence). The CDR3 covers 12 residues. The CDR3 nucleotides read TGTGCCTTCACAGGGATCACCTACGAGCAGTACTTC. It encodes CAFTGITYEQYF.

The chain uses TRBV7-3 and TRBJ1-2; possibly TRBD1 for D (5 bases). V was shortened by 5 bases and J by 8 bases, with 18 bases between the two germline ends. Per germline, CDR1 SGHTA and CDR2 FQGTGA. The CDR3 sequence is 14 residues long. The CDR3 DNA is TGTGCCAGCAGCCCCGCGGCCGGACATCAGGGCTACACCTTC. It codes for CASSPAAGHQGYTF.

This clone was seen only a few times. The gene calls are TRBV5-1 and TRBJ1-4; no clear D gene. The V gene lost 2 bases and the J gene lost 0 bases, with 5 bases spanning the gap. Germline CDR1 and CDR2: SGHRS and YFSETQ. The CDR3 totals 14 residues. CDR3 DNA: TGCGCCAGCAGCTTCGGCGCAACTAATGAAAAACTGTTTTTT. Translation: CASSFGATNEKLFF. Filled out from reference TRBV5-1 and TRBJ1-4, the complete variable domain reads KAGVTQTPRYLIKTRGQQVTLSCSPISGHRSVSWYQQTPGQGLQFLFEYFSETQRNKGNFPGRFSGRQFSNSRSEMNVSTLELGDSALYLCASSFGATNEKLFFGSGTQLSVL.

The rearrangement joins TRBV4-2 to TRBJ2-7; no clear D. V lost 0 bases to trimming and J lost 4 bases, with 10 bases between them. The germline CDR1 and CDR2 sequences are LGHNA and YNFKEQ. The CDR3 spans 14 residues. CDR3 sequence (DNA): TGTGCCAGCAGCCAAGAAAGGGTCTCATACGAGCAGTACTTC. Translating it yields CASSQERVSYEQYF.

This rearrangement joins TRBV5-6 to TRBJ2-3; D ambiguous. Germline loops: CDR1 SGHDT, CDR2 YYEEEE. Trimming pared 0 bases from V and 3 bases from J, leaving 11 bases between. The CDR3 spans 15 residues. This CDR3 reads CASSLDSRPTDTQYF. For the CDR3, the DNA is TGTGCCAGCAGCTTGGACTCTCGCCCAACAGATACGCAGTATTTT. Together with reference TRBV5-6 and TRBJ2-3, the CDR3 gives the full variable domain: DAGVTQSPTHLIKTRGQQVTLRCSPKSGHDTVSWYQQALGQGPQFIFQYYEEEERQRGNFPDRFSGHQFPNYSSELNVNALLLGDSALYLCASSLDSRPTDTQYFGPGTRLTVL.

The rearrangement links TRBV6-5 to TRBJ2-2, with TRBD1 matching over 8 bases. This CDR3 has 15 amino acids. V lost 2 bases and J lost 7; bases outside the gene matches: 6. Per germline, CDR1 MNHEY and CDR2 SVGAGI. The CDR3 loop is CASSYVQGAVGELFF. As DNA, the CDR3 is TGTGCCAGCAGTTACGTTCAGGGGGCTGTCGGGGAGCTGTTTTTT.

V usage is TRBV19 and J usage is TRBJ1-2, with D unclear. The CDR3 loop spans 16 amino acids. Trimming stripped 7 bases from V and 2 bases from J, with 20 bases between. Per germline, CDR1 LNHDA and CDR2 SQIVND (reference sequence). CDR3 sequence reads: CASKIWELGRNYGYTF. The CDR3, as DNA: TGTGCCAGTAAGATCTGGGAGCTGGGTCGAAACTATGGCTACACCTTC.

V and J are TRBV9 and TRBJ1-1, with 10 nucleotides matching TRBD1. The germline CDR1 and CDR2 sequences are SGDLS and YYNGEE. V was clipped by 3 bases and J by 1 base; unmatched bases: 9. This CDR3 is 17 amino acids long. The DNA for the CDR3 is TGTGCCAGCAGCGCCTACGACAGGGGGCCCAGGAACACTGAAGCTTTCTTT. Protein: CASSAYDRGPRNTEAFF. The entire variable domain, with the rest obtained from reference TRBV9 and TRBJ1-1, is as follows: DSGVTQTPKHLITATGQRVTLRCSPRSGDLSVYWYQQSLDQGLQFLIQYYNGEERAKGNILERFSAQQFPDLHSELNLSSLELGDSALYFCASSAYDRGPRNTEAFFGQGTRLTVV.

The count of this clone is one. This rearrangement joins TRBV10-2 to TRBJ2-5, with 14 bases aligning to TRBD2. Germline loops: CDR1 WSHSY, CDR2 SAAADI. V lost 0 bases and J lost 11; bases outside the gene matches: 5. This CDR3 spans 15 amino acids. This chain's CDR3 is CASSESGTSGSKQYF. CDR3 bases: TGCGCCAGCAGTGAGTCCGGGACTAGCGGGAGTAAGCAGTACTTC.

CDR3 sequence (DNA): TGTGCCAGCTCATCCACAGATACGCAGTATTTT. Amino acid sequence: CASSSTDTQYF. V gene TRBV18 combines with J gene TRBJ2-3; D remains ambiguous. Germline lookup yields CDR1 KGHSH and CDR2 LQKENI. CDR3 length equals 11 residues. The V gene lost 5 bases and the J gene lost 2 bases, with 2 bases spanning the gap.